These 27 T cell receptor beta chains were all obtained from the same sample, sequenced in a study of CD8 T cells in ankylosing spondylitis. TCRdb passed the 5' RACE reads through MiXCR, listing each CDR3 protein once. The sample lists around 770,000 distinct CDR3 sequences; around 20% were seen once. These TCRs are of unknown antigen specificity. The study, taken as a whole, reports: Apparently characteristic of ankylosing spondylitis blood was a TCR beta motif (eight highly homologous variants).

Source material: blood, either unsorted or a sorted T cell fraction (not recorded which). The receptors were sampled from a male donor with ankylosing spondylitis.

This clonotype was seen a handful of times. V usage is TRBV5-1 and J usage is TRBJ2-7; D tentatively fits TRBD1 or TRBD2 (5 bases each). The CDR3 spans 13 residues. Trimming took off 4 bases at V and 7 bases at J, with 15 bases between the two ends. CDR1 and CDR2 (germline): SGHRS, YFSETQ. The CDR3 region has the DNA TGCGCCAGCAGCGGGACCACCTCGCGGGAGCAGTACTTC. It translates to CASSGTTSREQYF.

This clonotype was seen a handful of times. The CDR3 reads CASSLDDRKGDYGYTF. The CDR3 nucleotides read TGTGCCAGCAGCTTGGACGACAGGAAGGGGGACTATGGCTACACCTTC. This chain links TRBV11-3 with TRBJ1-2; maybe TRBD1 (6 bases). This CDR3 spans 16 amino acids. Germline CDR1 is SGHNT and CDR2 is YENEEA. Trimming removed 3 bases from V and 3 bases from J, with 17 bases in between.

This chain connects TRBV4-3 to TRBJ2-7, with D possibly TRBD1 on 5 matching bases. The V end was cut by 0 bases, the J end by 5 bases, with 14 bases between. This CDR3 contains 15 residues. Looked up from germline, CDR1 is LGHNA and CDR2 is YSLEER. CDR3 protein: CASSQERQGVDEQYF. CDR3 nucleotides: TGCGCCAGCAGCCAAGAACGGCAGGGCGTAGACGAGCAGTACTTC.

This clonotype was counted only a few times. The rearrangement joins TRBV12-5 to TRBJ2-7; a weak D match, TRBD1 (6 bases). Trimming left V 2 bases short and J 2 bases short, with 10 bases between. The germline gives CDR1 LGHNT, CDR2 FRNRAP. CDR3 length equals 14 residues. CDR3 loop: CASGLWAGAYEQYF. The CDR3 DNA is TGTGCTAGTGGTTTGTGGGCAGGGGCCTACGAGCAGTACTTC.

This chain joins TRBV6-5 and TRBJ2-7; 11 bases agree with TRBD1. After removal of 2 bases from V and 7 bases from J, the junction contained 4 bases not matched to a gene. The CDR3 spans 14 residues. The germline gives CDR1 MNHEY, CDR2 SVGAGI. The CDR3 is CASSYGQGAGEQYF. The CDR3 nucleotides are TGTGCCAGCAGTTACGGACAGGGGGCGGGGGAGCAGTACTTC.

The chain links TRBV12-3 or TRBV12-4 to TRBJ2-1, with TRBD2 matching 8 bases. V dropped 3 bases and J dropped 7; count of bases not matched to a gene: 11. The CDR3 totals 16 residues. CDR3 nucleotide sequence: TGTGCCAGCAGTTTCCTTATGGCGGGAGGTCGGAATGAGCAGTTCTTC. Protein sequence: CASSFLMAGGRNEQFF.

The CDR3 reads CASSLGTGAGTEAFF. The CDR3 coding sequence is TGTGCCAGCAGTTTGGGGACAGGAGCGGGCACTGAAGCTTTCTTT. The chain couples TRBV27 to TRBJ1-1, with 8 nucleotides matching TRBD1. V shed 3 bases, J shed 4 bases, and the junction held 7 bases outside the gene matches. This CDR3 has 15 amino acids. Germline CDR1 and CDR2: MNHEY and SMNVEV (reference sequence).

This clonotype showed up just a few times. This chain uses TRBV11-2 with TRBJ2-1; 9 positions match TRBD2. The V gene's germline CDR1 is SGHAT and CDR2 FQNNGV. The CDR3 length is 15 residues. V lost 5 bases to trimming and J lost 7 bases; unmatched junction nucleotides: 9. CDR3 sequence reads: CASSPRGGLANEQFF. The CDR3 DNA reads as TGTGCCAGCAGCCCTAGGGGGGGACTAGCTAATGAGCAGTTCTTC.

The J gene is TRBJ2-5, the V gene TRBV6-1; maybe TRBD1 (6 bases). Germline CDR1 MNHNS, CDR2 SASEGT. The CDR3 consists of 16 residues. Trimming took 1 base from V and 2 from J, leaving 14 bases between them. The CDR3 coding sequence is TGTGCCAGCAGTGAAGGAAGGTCAGGGGAGCAAGAGACCCAGTACTTC. This gives the protein CASSEGRSGEQETQYF.

The V and J genes are TRBV11-3 and TRBJ1-6; TRBD1 agrees at 10 bases. The CDR3 is made up of 17 amino acids. V shed 3 bases, J shed 6 bases, and the junction held 8 bases outside the gene matches. Germline V CDR1 and CDR2: SGHNT, YENEEA. The CDR3, as DNA: TGTGCCAGCAGCTTTGGGGGACAGGGGTGGCGTAATTCACCCCTCCACTTT. Encoded protein: CASSFGGQGWRNSPLHF.

The table lists this clonotype with a few counts. The V and J genes are TRBV4-1 and TRBJ1-1; D might be TRBD1 (5 bases). Trimming stripped 0 bases from V and 4 bases from J, with 9 bases between. Germline CDR1 is MGHRA and CDR2 is YSYEKL. The CDR3 runs to 14 residues. DNA for the CDR3: TGCGCCAGCAGCCAAGATCCGACAGTCACTGAAGCTTTCTTT. Its protein product is CASSQDPTVTEAFF.

The J gene is TRBJ2-1, the V gene TRBV6-5; D is tentatively TRBD1 or TRBD2 (7 bases each). This CDR3 contains 15 residues. The germline gives CDR1 MNHEY, CDR2 SVGAGI. The V end lost 2 bases, the J end lost 10 bases, and 18 bases lay between the germline ends. The CDR3 DNA follows: TGTGCCAGCAGTTACCAGGGGGGGCCCATTAGGGAGCAGTTCTTC. Translating gives CASSYQGGPIREQFF.

V usage is TRBV5-1 and J usage is TRBJ2-7; 8 bases agree with TRBD1. The V and J ends lost 2 bases and 3 bases, in that order; junction bases with no gene match: 4. Germline-derived CDR1 and CDR2 are SGHRS and YFSETQ. This CDR3 is 14 amino acids long. CDR3 bases: TGCGCCAGCAGCTTAATACAGGGGGTCTACGAGCAGTACTTC. Encoded protein: CASSLIQGVYEQYF. Full variable domain (missing parts from reference TRBV5-1 and TRBJ2-7): KAGVTQTPRYLIKTRGQQVTLSCSPISGHRSVSWYQQTPGQGLQFLFEYFSETQRNKGNFPGRFSGRQFSNSRSEMNVSTLELGDSALYLCASSLIQGVYEQYFGPGTRLTVT.

This sequence joins TRBV7-9 and TRBJ2-1, with D perhaps TRBD2 (6 bases). Trimming took off 1 base at V and 3 bases at J, with 13 bases between the two ends. The CDR3 is 16 amino acids. CDR1 SEHNR and CDR2 FQNEAQ come from the germline V gene (reference sequence). CDR3 nucleotides: TGTGCCAGCAGCTTAGTTCGGGGGACCCTCTACAATGAGCAGTTCTTC. This sequence encodes CASSLVRGTLYNEQFF.

V usage is TRBV6-6 and J usage is TRBJ1-1, with TRBD1 as a possible D gene (6 bases). Trimming took 7 bases from V and 2 from J, leaving 11 bases between them. Per germline, CDR1 MNHNY and CDR2 SVGAGI (reference sequence). This CDR3 is 13 amino acids long. CDR3 DNA sequence: TGTGCCAGCATCCACAGGGTCAACACTGAAGCTTTCTTT. It codes for CASIHRVNTEAFF.

This clonotype was observed a few times. The rearrangement joins TRBV12-3 or TRBV12-4 to TRBJ2-1, with 9 bases aligning to TRBD2. The CDR3 length is 16 residues. The junction had 11 bases not matched to a gene; V was cut back by 6 bases and J by 5 bases. In DNA form, the CDR3 reads TGTGCCAGCAGCCCAACACTAGCGGGCCTAAACAATGAGCAGTTCTTC. It is translated as CASSPTLAGLNNEQFF.

The chain joins TRBV5-1 to TRBJ2-2; 9 bases fit TRBD1. This CDR3 has 14 amino acids. J gave up 8 bases and V 5 bases, and 7 bases lay outside the gene matches. In germline, CDR1 is SGHRS, CDR2 YFSETQ. CDR3 in amino acids: CASRSGDREGELFF. The DNA for the CDR3 is TGCGCCAGCAGGTCCGGGGACAGGGAAGGGGAGCTGTTTTTT.

The CDR3, as DNA: TGTGCCAGCAGCTTAGCGGGGGGCGGCAGTCCAGATACGCAGTATTTT. This codes for CASSLAGGGSPDTQYF. This rearrangement joins TRBV7-9 to TRBJ2-3; either TRBD1 or TRBD2 may fit D (6 bases each). Germline assignment: CDR1 SEHNR and CDR2 FQNEAQ (reference sequence). The ends were cut back, 0 bases at V and 4 bases at J, with 14 bases in the middle. This CDR3 spans 16 amino acids.

The chain couples TRBV20-1 to TRBJ1-3; no definite D call. Trimming took off 5 bases at V and 1 base at J, with 9 bases between the two ends. The V gene's germline CDR1 is DFQATT and CDR2 SNEGSKA (reference sequence). This CDR3 contains 13 residues. The CDR3 region is CSAFYPSGNTIYF. The CDR3 DNA follows: TGCAGTGCTTTTTACCCGTCTGGAAACACCATATATTTT.

There are a few counts of this clonotype. The rearrangement uses TRBV10-3 and TRBJ2-3; no definite D call. The CDR3 length is 12 residues. Germline V gives CDR1 ENHRY, CDR2 SYGVKD. V was cut by 8 bases and J by 2 bases, with 8 bases left in between. CDR3 in amino acids: CAIGLATDTQYF. CDR3 coding DNA: TGTGCCATCGGGCTGGCCACAGATACGCAGTATTTT.

The chain combines TRBV27 with TRBJ1-5; D is unclear. The CDR3 is 14 amino acids. V lost 1 base and J lost 6, with 10 bases in between. The V gene's germline CDR1 is MNHEY and CDR2 SMNVEV (reference sequence). CDR3 protein: CASSLYLESQPQHF. CDR3 in DNA: TGTGCCAGCAGTTTATACTTGGAAAGTCAGCCCCAGCATTTT.

This clonotype was detected ten times or more. The chain joins TRBV10-3 to TRBJ1-1; tentative D call: TRBD1 (5 bases). The CDR3 spans 13 residues. V lost 5 bases and J 2 bases, leaving 9 bases between the germline ends. CDR1 ENHRY and CDR2 SYGVKD come from the germline V gene. CDR3 loop: CAISKTDNTEAFF. DNA for the CDR3: TGTGCCATCAGTAAGACAGATAACACTGAAGCTTTCTTT.

In this sample, this clonotype turned up a few times. This chain connects TRBV7-9 to TRBJ2-3; 8 nucleotides line up with TRBD1. The germline V gene has CDR1 SEHNR and CDR2 FQNEAQ (reference sequence). CDR3 length equals 15 residues. V shed 3 bases, J shed 0 bases, and the junction held 2 bases outside the gene matches. CDR3 loop: CASSFGQGSTDTQYF. The CDR3 DNA follows: TGTGCCAGCAGCTTTGGACAGGGCAGCACAGATACGCAGTATTTT.

This chain connects TRBV4-1 to TRBJ2-3; TRBD2 matches 12 bases. Per germline, CDR1 MGHRA and CDR2 YSYEKL. The CDR3 has 17 amino acids. The V segment lost 1 base and the J segment 3 bases; nucleotides outside the gene matches: 5. The CDR3 is CASSQAGGLAGTDTQYF. In DNA, the CDR3 is TGCGCCAGCAGCCAAGCAGGCGGACTAGCGGGGACAGATACGCAGTATTTT.

J is TRBJ2-7 and V is TRBV10-2; D gene ambiguous. CDR1 is WSHSY, CDR2 SAAADI, per germline. The V and J ends lost 0 bases and 2 bases respectively, with 8 bases between them. The length of the CDR3 is 14 residues. The CDR3 DNA sequence: TGCGCCAGCAGTGAGTCGCCGGTCCCCTACGAGCAGTACTTC. This sequence encodes CASSESPVPYEQYF.

This clonotype was seen repeatedly, ten times or more. The chain employs TRBV5-1 and TRBJ1-2; TRBD1 agrees at 7 bases. The CDR3 spans 13 residues. V trimming: 4 bases; J trimming: 2 bases; junction bases outside the gene matches: 2. CDR1 and CDR2 from the germline V gene are SGHRS and YFSETQ. The CDR3 DNA reads as TGCGCCAGCAGCCCGGGACAGAACTATGGCTACACCTTC. Protein sequence: CASSPGQNYGYTF.

The chain couples TRBV6-5 to TRBJ2-5, with D uncertain. V was shortened by 0 bases and J by 5 bases, with 7 bases between the two germline ends. The CDR3 runs to 13 residues. Germline V gives CDR1 MNHEY, CDR2 SVGAGI. CDR3 amino acids: CASSYSLSETQYF. The CDR3, as DNA: TGTGCCAGCAGTTACTCTTTAAGTGAGACCCAGTACTTC.